This TCR beta chain was sequenced in a study of T cells in Graves' hyperthyroidism and ophthalmopathy. Note on this clonotype: Its antigen is currently unknown.

V lost 8 bases, J lost 11 bases, and 10 bases stayed unmatched. The germline V gene has CDR1 MNHNS and CDR2 SASEGT. The CDR3 runs to 12 residues. Study-wide results and caveats: In blood, most of the thyroid clonotypes expanded above 0.001 were also present.

Graves' hyperthyroidism showing no ophthalmopathy progression within 18 months was considered stable. Exclusion of a patient resulted from uncontrolled infection, other autoimmune disease, pregnancy or lactation. Fresh peripheral blood, approximately 9.7 ml, was the source of the PBMCs. Amplified TCR beta CDR3 regions derived from RNA transcripts. Researchers ran a first-round RT-PCR on the TCR CDR3 using the HTBI primer set. TCRdb reanalysed the multiplex PCR reads using MiXCR and keeps one entry per CDR3 protein. Counted here are some 350,000 distinct CDR3 sequences, about a fifth occurring once; the ten biggest clones make up about 4%.

The clonotype was recovered from a young woman with Graves' hyperthyroidism. The rearrangement uses TRBV6-1 and TRBJ1-1, with 8 bases identical to TRBD1. The sequenced sample consisted of blood. The CDR3 DNA is TGTGCCAGCGTCGGGACAGGATTAGACGCTTTCTTT. It translates to CASVGTGLDAFF.